The 9 T cell receptor beta chains below all came from one sample that was sequenced in a study of T cells in women clearing cervical HPV infection. Only in-frame clones appear in the TCRdb table, and some are missing; sequencing was by immunoSEQ multiplex PCR. This sample contains 25,000 or so clones. Sequenced: blood buffy coat. These receptors were taken from a woman between 18 and 70 years old with a cervical HPV16 infection that either progressed to CIN3+ or cleared (not recorded which).

In regard to this clone: The read ends 3 residues early relative to the CDR3; the germline J gene fills the gap. V usage is TRBV18 and J usage is TRBJ2-3, with D possibly matching TRBD1 (5 bases). The V gene lost 1 base and the J gene lost 4 bases, with 9 bases spanning the gap. Per the germline V gene, CDR1 is KGHSH and CDR2 is LQKENI. The CDR3 length is 14 residues. The CDR3 bases that were read are TGTGCCAGCTCACCACGTCAGGGCGCAGATACG. It codes for CASSPRQGADT. The full CDR3 protein reads CASSPRQGADTQYF.

The sequenced part of the CDR3 DNA is TGTGCCAGCTCACCAACAGGGGAGTATGGC. This encodes CASSPTGEYG. The full CDR3 protein reads CASSPTGEYGYTF. The rearrangement joins TRBV18 to TRBJ1-2, with TRBD1 identical over 7 bases. The read gets to within 3 residues of the CDR3 end, and the germline J gene fills in the rest. The germline V gene has CDR1 KGHSH and CDR2 LQKENI. V was pared by 2 bases and J by 5 bases, with 2 bases of the junction left unmatched. The CDR3 length is 13 residues.

Details on this clone: The read falls 3 residues short of the CDR3 end, and the missing part is taken from the germline J gene. This chain uses TRBV5-1 with TRBJ1-4, with 10 bases identical to TRBD1. Germline CDR1 reads SGHRS; CDR2 reads YFSETQ. J lost 6 bases, V lost 3 bases, and 5 bases had no gene match. This CDR3 region has 15 residues. The CDR3 spells CASSYSGTGDEKLFF. The CDR3 bases that were read are TGCGCCAGCAGCTACTCCGGGACAGGGGATGAAAAA.

In regard to this clone: The CDR3 is cut off 3 residues early in the read; its end comes from the germline J gene. The rearrangement uses TRBV18 and TRBJ2-7; D gene uncertain. In germline, CDR1 is KGHSH, CDR2 LQKENI. Trimming pared 3 bases from V and 0 bases from J, leaving 9 bases between. This CDR3 spans 14 amino acids. The part of the CDR3 DNA that was read is TGTGCCAGCTCACCGTCACAGTACTCCTACGAG. This translates into CASSPSQYSYE. The whole CDR3 sequence reads CASSPSQYSYEQYF.

Points on this clone: The read ends 3 residues before the CDR3 terminus; that terminus is restored from the germline J gene. The chain recombines TRBV27 with TRBJ1-2; tentatively, D is TRBD1 (5 bases). CDR3 length: 13 residues. Germline V lookup: CDR1 MNHEY, CDR2 SMNVEV (reference sequence). The covered CDR3 bases are TGTGCCAGCAGTTTATTGTGGGGCAATGAG. Protein sequence: CASSLLWGNE. The whole CDR3 reads CASSLLWGNEYTF.

Of note for this clone: One end of the junction varies from germline; a read error may be responsible. CDR3 sequence reads: CASSRATGLIYEQYF. The sequenced CDR3 bases are TGCGCCAGCAGCCGGGCGACAGGGTTGATCTACGAG. This sequence joins TRBV4-2 and TRBJ2-7, with 7 bases that match TRBD1. The CDR3 end falls 3 residues outside the read, so it is completed with the germline J gene. The CDR3 loop spans 15 amino acids. Germline-derived CDR1 and CDR2 are LGHNA and YNFKEQ.

Concerning this clone: The read terminates 3 residues ahead of where the CDR3 ends, so the germline J gene completes it. The chain employs TRBV7-7 and TRBJ2-3; D may be TRBD2 (5 bases). Per the germline V gene, CDR1 is SSHAT and CDR2 is FNYEAQ (reference sequence). CDR3 length equals 13 residues. CDR3: CASSLDPPGTQYF. The sequenced part of the CDR3 DNA is TGTGCCAGCAGCTTAGATCCCCCGGGGACG. Filled out from reference TRBV7-7 and TRBJ2-3, the complete variable domain reads GAGVSQSPRYKVTKRGQDVTLRCDPISSHATLYWYQQALGQGPEFLTYFNYEAQPDKSGLPSDRFSAERPEGSISTLTIQRTEQRDSAMYRCASSLDPPGTQYFGPGTRLTVL.

Note on this clone: The CDR3 end falls 3 residues outside the read, so it is completed with the germline J gene. The chain employs TRBV5-1 and TRBJ2-5; 8 bases align to TRBD2. This CDR3 has 16 amino acids. V shed 2 bases, J shed 1 base, and the junction held 7 bases outside the gene matches. From germline, CDR1 is SGHRS and CDR2 YFSETQ. The CDR3 bases that were read are TGCGCCAGCAGCTTTAATCCGGGACTAGTCCAAGAGACC. This translates into CASSFNPGLVQET. The full CDR3 sequence reads CASSFNPGLVQETQYF.

The CDR3 bases that were read are TGTGCCAGCTCACCAAACGGTGAAGAGACG. Translating it yields CASSPNGEET. The complete CDR3 protein is CASSPNGEETQYF. The J gene is TRBJ2-3, the V gene TRBV18; D gene ambiguous. Read sequence stops 3 residues before the CDR3 end, and the germline J gene provides the missing end. The CDR3 runs to 13 residues. Germline V CDR1 and CDR2: KGHSH, LQKENI. Using reference TRBV18 and TRBJ2-3 for the parts outside the CDR3, the full variable domain is NAGVMQNPRHLVRRRGQEARLRCSPMKGHSHVYWYRQLPEEGLKFMVYLQKENIIDESGMPKERFSAEFPKEGPSILRIQQVVRGDSAAYFCASSPNGEETQYFGPGTRLTVL.